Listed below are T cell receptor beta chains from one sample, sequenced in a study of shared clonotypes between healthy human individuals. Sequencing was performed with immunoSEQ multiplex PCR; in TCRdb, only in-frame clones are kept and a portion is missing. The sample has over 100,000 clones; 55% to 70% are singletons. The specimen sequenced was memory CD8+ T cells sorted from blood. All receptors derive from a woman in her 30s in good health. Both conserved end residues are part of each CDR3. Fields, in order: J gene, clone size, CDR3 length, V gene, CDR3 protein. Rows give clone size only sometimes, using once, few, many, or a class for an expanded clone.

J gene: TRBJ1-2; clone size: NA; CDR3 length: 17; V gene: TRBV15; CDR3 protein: CATSRRPQDLGNYGYTF
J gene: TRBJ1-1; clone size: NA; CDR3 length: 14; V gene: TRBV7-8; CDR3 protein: CASAPGGDRTEAFF
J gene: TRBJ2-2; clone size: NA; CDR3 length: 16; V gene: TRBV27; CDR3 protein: CASSPTPGLVPGELFF
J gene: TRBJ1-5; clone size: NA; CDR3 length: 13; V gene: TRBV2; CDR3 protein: CASSAPATQPQHF
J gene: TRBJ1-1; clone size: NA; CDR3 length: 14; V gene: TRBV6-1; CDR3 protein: CASSEISVGTEAFF
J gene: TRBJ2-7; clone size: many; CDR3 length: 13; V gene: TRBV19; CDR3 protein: CASSQTPSYEQYF
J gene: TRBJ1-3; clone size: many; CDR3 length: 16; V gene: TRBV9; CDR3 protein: CASSVDPAGSGNTIYF
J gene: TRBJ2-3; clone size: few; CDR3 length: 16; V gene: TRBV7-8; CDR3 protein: CASSPLRGRHPDTQYF
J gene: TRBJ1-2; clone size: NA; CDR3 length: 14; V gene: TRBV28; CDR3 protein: CASSSFDWDYGYTF
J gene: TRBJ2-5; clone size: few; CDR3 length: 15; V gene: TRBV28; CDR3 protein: CASKPLAGEAETQYF
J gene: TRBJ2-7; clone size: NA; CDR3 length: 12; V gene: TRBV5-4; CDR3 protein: CASSLWRNEQYF